This T cell receptor beta chain was identified in a study of blood T cell repertoires in COVID-19. Study summary: Donors in the United States, Italy and Spain gave samples during acute or convalescent COVID-19.

Original handling: Counts of nucleated cells, estimated from reference gene primer amplification, were obtained. TCRdb's table, derived via immunoSEQ multiplex PCR, lists solely in-frame clones and lacks some. V, J and clone size reflect that table, while D and trimming were determined from the DNA. The table shows around 380,000 clones, with about 80% occurring only once. This receptor was taken from a human donor with acute or convalescent COVID-19. The donor label of this sample is uncertain. The sequenced sample was peripheral blood.

Here the CDR3 DNA reads TGTGCCAGCAGTACAACGACAGGGAAAAACTATGGCTACACCTTC. Protein sequence: CASSTTTGKNYGYTF. The chain carries TRBV6-2 or TRBV6-3 and TRBJ1-2, with 7 bases that match TRBD1. The CDR3 is made up of 15 amino acids. The J segment lost 2 bases and the V segment lost 5 bases, leaving 8 bases of the junction unmatched. CDR1 and CDR2 (germline): MNHEY, SVGEGT.